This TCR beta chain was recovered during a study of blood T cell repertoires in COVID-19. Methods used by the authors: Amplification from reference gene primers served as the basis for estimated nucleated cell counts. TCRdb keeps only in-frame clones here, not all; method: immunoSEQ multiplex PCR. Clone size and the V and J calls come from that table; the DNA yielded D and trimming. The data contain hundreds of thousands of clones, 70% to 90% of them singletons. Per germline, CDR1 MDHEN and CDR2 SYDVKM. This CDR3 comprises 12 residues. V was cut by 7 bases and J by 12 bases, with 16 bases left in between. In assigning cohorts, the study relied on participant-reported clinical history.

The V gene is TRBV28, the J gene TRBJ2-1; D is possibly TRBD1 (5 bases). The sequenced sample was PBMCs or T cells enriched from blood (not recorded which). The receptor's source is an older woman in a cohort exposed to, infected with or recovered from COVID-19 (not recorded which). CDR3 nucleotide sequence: TGTGCCAGCATCCGACAGTCCACTCCGCAGTTCTTC. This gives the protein CASIRQSTPQFF.